The 30 T cell receptor beta chains reported below all come from one sample, sequenced in a study of graft-versus-host responses after intestinal transplantation. Measured with immunoSEQ multiplex PCR; TCRdb has only the in-frame clones, and not every one. The sample has 13,000 to 15,000 clones, around 77% seen once; the top ten hold roughly 3.9%. Processed graft tissue released its intraepithelial and lamina propria lymphocytes. Sample: ileum tissue, taken roughly 26 days after intestinal transplant. Receptor source: a human patient who received an intestinal transplant, so some T cells may come from the graft donor.

J is TRBJ2-1 and V is TRBV5-4; 12 nucleotides line up with TRBD1. The CDR3 loop spans 15 amino acids. Germline assignment: CDR1 SGHNT and CDR2 YYREEE (reference sequence). Germline trimming cut 5 bases from V and 4 bases from J; bases unmatched to any gene: 4. CDR3 amino acids: CASRPGQGAYNEQFF. DNA of the CDR3: TGTGCCAGCAGACCGGGACAGGGGGCTTACAATGAGCAGTTCTTC. Variable domain in full (rest from reference TRBV5-4 and TRBJ2-1): ETGVTQSPTHLIKTRGQQVTLRCSSQSGHNTVSWYQQALGQGPQFIFQYYREEENGRGNFPPRFSGLQFPNYSSELNVNALELDDSALYLCASRPGQGAYNEQFFGPGTRLTVL.

This clone turned up a few times. V is TRBV7-3 and J is TRBJ2-1; D is unclear. The CDR3 extends over 13 amino acids. Trimming took 0 bases from V and 9 from J, leaving 9 bases between them. Germline CDR1 SGHTA, CDR2 FQGTGA. CDR3 in amino acids: CASSLTHTVEQFF. In nucleotides, the CDR3 is TGTGCCAGCAGCTTAACCCACACCGTTGAGCAGTTCTTC.

V is TRBV30 and J is TRBJ2-3, with D possibly matching TRBD1 (5 bases). CDR3 size: 16 residues. CDR1 GTSNPN and CDR2 SVGIG come from the germline V gene (reference sequence). Trimming left V 5 bases short and J 2 bases short, with 20 bases between. The CDR3 reads CAWQGGRTISTDTQYF. For the CDR3, the DNA is TGTGCCTGGCAGGGTGGGCGTACCATCTCCACAGATACGCAGTATTTT. The full variable domain, completed using reference TRBV30 and TRBJ2-3, is SQTIHQWPATLVQPVGSPLSLECTVEGTSNPNLYWYRQAAGRGLQLLFYSVGIGQISSEVPQNLSASRPQDRQFILSSKKLLLSDSGFYLCAWQGGRTISTDTQYFGPGTRLTVL.

This clone was counted between two and nine times. CDR3 nucleotide sequence: TGTGCCAGCAGCCCAGGGGGACAGGGTGGGGAAAAACTGTTTTTT. Encoded protein: CASSPGGQGGEKLFF. V is TRBV28 and J is TRBJ1-4; 9 bases map to TRBD1. Germline CDR1 is MDHEN and CDR2 is SYDVKM. The CDR3 totals 15 residues. The trim removed 6 bases at V and 8 bases at J, leaving 10 bases unmatched.

The chain joins TRBV7-9 to TRBJ2-3; D is unclear. Trimming stripped 1 base from V and 2 bases from J, with 10 bases between. The CDR3 totals 15 residues. CDR1 is SEHNR and CDR2 is FQNEAQ in the germline V gene (reference sequence). The CDR3 DNA is TGTGCCAGCAGCTTAGGGTGGCAGTACACAGATACGCAGTATTTT. Its translation: CASSLGWQYTDTQYF. Filled out from reference TRBV7-9 and TRBJ2-3, the complete variable domain reads DTGVSQNPRHKITKRGQNVTFRCDPISEHNRLYWYRQTLGQGPEFLTYFQNEAQLEKSRLLSDRFSAERPKGSFSTLEIQRTEQGDSAMYLCASSLGWQYTDTQYFGPGTRLTVL.

V is TRBV4-1 and J is TRBJ1-3; no firm D call. This CDR3 has 17 residues. CDR1 and CDR2 (germline): MGHRA, YSYEKL. V lost 2 bases to trimming and J lost 1 base, with 15 bases between them. The CDR3 here is CASSQTQTSRSGNTIYF. Written as DNA, the CDR3 is TGCGCCAGCAGCCAAACACAGACGTCCAGATCTGGAAACACCATATATTTT.

This clone is termed medium-sized. The chain is built from TRBV5-4 and TRBJ2-1; 7 bases agree with TRBD2. Germline-derived CDR1 and CDR2 are SGHNT and YYREEE (reference sequence). With V trimmed by 5 bases and J by 1 base, 6 bases remained unmatched. CDR3 length equals 15 residues. CDR3 amino acids: CASRPGLPSYNEQFF. In nucleotides, the CDR3 is TGTGCCAGCAGGCCGGGACTACCGTCCTACAATGAGCAGTTCTTC. The full variable domain, with the rest looked up from reference TRBV5-4 and TRBJ2-1, is ETGVTQSPTHLIKTRGQQVTLRCSSQSGHNTVSWYQQALGQGPQFIFQYYREEENGRGNFPPRFSGLQFPNYSSELNVNALELDDSALYLCASRPGLPSYNEQFFGPGTRLTVL.

This chain joins TRBV4-2 and TRBJ1-2; perhaps TRBD1 as D (6 bases). The CDR3 sequence is 15 residues long. Trimming left V 2 bases short and J 2 bases short, with 12 bases between. In germline, CDR1 is LGHNA, CDR2 YNFKEQ. The CDR3 sequence is CASSQQSGTNYGYTF. The CDR3 DNA is TGTGCCAGCAGCCAACAGAGTGGGACAAACTATGGCTACACCTTC.

The chain recombines TRBV4-2 with TRBJ2-1, with 8 bases lining up with TRBD1. The germline gives CDR1 LGHNA, CDR2 YNFKEQ. The CDR3 has 16 residues. With 5 bases clipped from V and 5 bases from J, the junction kept 11 bases outside the gene matches. As DNA, the CDR3 is TGTGCCAGCAGCAGATCCACAGGGGGTCTCGACAATGAGCAGTTCTTC. It codes for CASSRSTGGLDNEQFF.

V gene TRBV19 combines with J gene TRBJ1-5; D is perhaps TRBD1 (5 bases). This CDR3 is 15 amino acids long. CDR1 and CDR2 (germline): LNHDA, SQIVND (reference sequence). Trimming left V 1 base short and J 4 bases short, with 11 bases between. CDR3 sequence reads: CASSIGGDPNQPQHF. The CDR3 nucleotides are TGTGCCAGTAGTATAGGGGGGGACCCAAATCAGCCCCAGCATTTT.

J is TRBJ1-5 and V is TRBV30; 8 nucleotides match TRBD1. J lost 7 bases, V lost 3 bases, and 5 bases had no gene match. Per the germline V gene, CDR1 is GTSNPN and CDR2 is SVGIG (reference sequence). CDR3 size: 13 residues. The CDR3 is CAWRGQGAQPQHF. The CDR3 DNA reads as TGTGCCTGGAGGGGGCAGGGGGCACAGCCCCAGCATTTT.

V and J are TRBV5-1 and TRBJ2-3; a weak D match, TRBD2 (6 bases). In germline, CDR1 is SGHRS, CDR2 YFSETQ. Trimming removed 5 bases at V and 9 bases at J, with 19 bases between. This CDR3 is built from 14 residues. This CDR3 is CASSAGDPRGTQYF. CDR3 sequence (DNA): TGCGCCAGCAGTGCTGGGGACCCTCGGGGGACGCAGTATTTT. Full variable domain (outside the CDR3, taken from reference TRBV5-1 and TRBJ2-3): KAGVTQTPRYLIKTRGQQVTLSCSPISGHRSVSWYQQTPGQGLQFLFEYFSETQRNKGNFPGRFSGRQFSNSRSEMNVSTLELGDSALYLCASSAGDPRGTQYFGPGTRLTVL.

V is TRBV2 and J is TRBJ2-7; 7 positions agree with TRBD1. This CDR3 is 12 amino acids long. Germline loops: CDR1 SNHLY, CDR2 FYNNEI. V gave up 4 bases and J gave up 7 bases; unmatched junction bases: 4. The chain's CDR3 is CASSARGWEQYF. The CDR3, as DNA: TGTGCCAGCAGTGCCAGGGGGTGGGAGCAGTACTTC.

This clone was recorded only once. The chain employs TRBV9 and TRBJ2-1, with a weak D call TRBD2 (7 bases). CDR1 is SGDLS and CDR2 is YYNGEE in the germline V gene. This CDR3 region has 14 residues. Between the trimmed V and J ends, which lost 3 bases and 8 bases, there was a span of 15 bases. CDR3 nucleotide sequence: TGTGCCAGCAGCGAGGGGGGGGGATGGGATGAGCAGTTCTTC. It translates to CASSEGGGWDEQFF.

V gene TRBV11-1 combines with J gene TRBJ2-3; maybe TRBD2 (5 bases). V was pared by 1 base and J by 5 bases, with 10 bases between. Per the germline V gene, CDR1 is SGHAT and CDR2 is FQDESV (reference sequence). This CDR3 is built from 14 residues. The CDR3 sequence: CASSLVNEGDTQYF. CDR3 in DNA: TGTGCCAGCAGCTTAGTCAATGAGGGAGATACGCAGTATTTT. Full variable domain (rest looked up from reference TRBV11-1 and TRBJ2-3): EAEVAQSPRYKITEKSQAVAFWCDPISGHATLYWYRQILGQGPELLVQFQDESVVDDSQLPKDRFSAERLKGVDSTLKIQPAELGDSAMYLCASSLVNEGDTQYFGPGTRLTVL.

V is TRBV5-6 and J is TRBJ2-5, with TRBD1 matching over 9 bases. Germline V CDR1 and CDR2: SGHDT, YYEEEE. V shed 0 bases, J shed 5 bases, and the junction held 8 bases outside the gene matches. The CDR3 spans 16 residues. The CDR3 loop reads CASSLVPGQGSETQYF. The CDR3 nucleotides are TGTGCCAGCAGCTTGGTACCGGGACAGGGTTCGGAGACCCAGTACTTC. The whole variable domain, filled in from reference TRBV5-6 and TRBJ2-5, reads DAGVTQSPTHLIKTRGQQVTLRCSPKSGHDTVSWYQQALGQGPQFIFQYYEEEERQRGNFPDRFSGHQFPNYSSELNVNALLLGDSALYLCASSLVPGQGSETQYFGPGTRLLVL.

This clone was seen a single time. The chain recombines TRBV5-1 with TRBJ2-5, with 7 bases fitting TRBD2. Germline CDR1 reads SGHRS; CDR2 reads YFSETQ. Germline trimming cut 0 bases from V and 0 bases from J; bases unmatched to any gene: 5. The length of the CDR3 is 16 residues. The CDR3 is CASSLGQGGYQETQYF. The CDR3 DNA follows: TGCGCCAGCAGCTTGGGCCAGGGAGGGTACCAAGAGACCCAGTACTTC.

This clone has just a few counts. The rearrangement joins TRBV7-9 to TRBJ1-2; 7 bases line up with TRBD1. The germline V gene has CDR1 SEHNR and CDR2 FQNEAQ (reference sequence). CDR3 size: 13 residues. V was pared by 5 bases and J by 8 bases, with 8 bases of the junction left unmatched. The CDR3 spells CASSPTDRRGYTF. CDR3 coding DNA: TGTGCCAGCAGCCCAACGGACAGGAGGGGCTACACCTTC.

This clone was seen a few times. The V and J genes are TRBV5-1 and TRBJ1-1, with 9 bases fitting TRBD1. CDR1 is SGHRS and CDR2 is YFSETQ in the germline V gene. J lost 4 bases, V lost 1 base, and 8 bases had no gene match. The CDR3 loop spans 16 amino acids. The CDR3 protein is CASSLSRTGEATEAFF. The CDR3 bases are TGCGCCAGCAGCTTGTCCCGGACAGGGGAGGCCACTGAAGCTTTCTTT.

This clone was seen more than once but under ten times. The chain joins TRBV28 to TRBJ1-2; D ambiguous. The CDR3 loop spans 15 amino acids. Trimming pared 1 base from V and 5 bases from J, leaving 14 bases between. CDR1 is MDHEN and CDR2 is SYDVKM in the germline V gene. CDR3 in DNA: TGTGCCAGCAGTTTATACGCGACTCCTGCTTATGGCTACACCTTC. This encodes CASSLYATPAYGYTF.

The table lists this clone with a count of one. This rearrangement joins TRBV4-1 to TRBJ1-1; D is unclear. The germline CDR1 and CDR2 sequences are MGHRA and YSYEKL. CDR3 length equals 13 residues. Trimming pared 0 bases from V and 3 bases from J, leaving 5 bases between. Here the CDR3 reads CASSQDPDTEAFF. In DNA form, the CDR3 reads TGCGCCAGCAGCCAAGATCCAGACACTGAAGCTTTCTTT.

The chain has TRBV6-5 and TRBJ1-1; 8 bases map to TRBD1. Germline V CDR1 and CDR2: MNHEY, SVGAGI. J gave up 2 bases and V 4 bases, and 6 bases lay outside the gene matches. The CDR3 runs to 15 residues. In DNA, the CDR3 is TGTGCCAGCAGTTCCCTTCCAGGGGGCAACACTGAAGCTTTCTTT. Protein product: CASSSLPGGNTEAFF.

This chain links TRBV12-5 with TRBJ2-3, with D possibly being TRBD1 (6 bases). Germline CDR1 LGHNT, CDR2 FRNRAP. Trimming removed 6 bases from V and 0 bases from J, with 7 bases in between. The CDR3 contains 13 residues. The CDR3 coding sequence is TGTGCTAGTGGCCAGGGGAGCACAGATACGCAGTATTTT. It yields the protein CASGQGSTDTQYF.

This chain joins TRBV11-2 and TRBJ2-1; TRBD2 aligns across 12 bases. The CDR3 runs 17 residues. V gave up 1 base and J gave up 8 bases; unmatched junction bases: 9. Germline V lookup: CDR1 SGHAT, CDR2 FQNNGV. The CDR3 sequence: CASSLAGLAGPSDEQFF. CDR3 DNA: TGTGCCAGCAGCTTAGCCGGACTAGCGGGGCCGAGCGATGAGCAGTTCTTC. Complete variable domain (other parts from reference TRBV11-2 and TRBJ2-1): EAGVAQSPRYKIIEKRQSVAFWCNPISGHATLYWYQQILGQGPKLLIQFQNNGVVDDSQLPKDRFSAERLKGVDSTLKIQPAKLEDSAVYLCASSLAGLAGPSDEQFFGPGTRLTVL.

CDR3 amino acids: CAISESVVDRVIYGYTF. CDR3 in DNA: TGTGCCATCAGTGAGTCGGTTGTAGACAGGGTCATCTATGGCTACACCTTC. The chain recombines TRBV10-3 with TRBJ1-2; TRBD1 matches 7 bases. With V trimmed by 0 bases and J by 4 bases, 11 bases remained unmatched. Germline lookup yields CDR1 ENHRY and CDR2 SYGVKD. The CDR3 sequence is 17 residues long.

The chain recombines TRBV27 with TRBJ2-1; tentatively, D is TRBD1 (6 bases). From germline, CDR1 is MNHEY and CDR2 SMNVEV (reference sequence). V shed 2 bases and J shed 7 bases, with 15 bases lying between them. CDR3 length equals 15 residues. The CDR3 loop is CASSLGSRGVNEQFF. DNA of the CDR3: TGTGCCAGCAGTTTAGGTAGCAGGGGTGTAAATGAGCAGTTCTTC.

The chain carries TRBV21-1 and TRBJ1-5; TRBD1 is taken as the D call from the table, unchecked against the DNA. TRBV21-1 represents a pseudogene. This CDR3 has 12 residues. The CDR3 region has the DNA TGTGCCAGCAGCTACAGGGGCCAGCCCCAGCATTTT. Its protein is CASSYRGQPQHF.

The J gene is TRBJ1-6, the V gene TRBV9, with a tentative D call TRBD1 (6 bases). Per the germline V gene, CDR1 is SGDLS and CDR2 is YYNGEE. Between the trimmed V and J ends, which lost 4 bases and 6 bases, there was a span of 14 bases. The CDR3 has 15 amino acids. CDR3 coding DNA: TGTGCCAGCAGCCCCCGGACAGCTAGTAATTCACCCCTCCACTTT. It codes for CASSPRTASNSPLHF.

The J gene is TRBJ2-7, the V gene TRBV9; the D gene is possibly TRBD2 (5 bases). Germline V gives CDR1 SGDLS, CDR2 YYNGEE. This CDR3 region has 12 residues. V lost 3 bases to trimming and J lost 7 bases, with 11 bases between them. This CDR3 reads CASSGGSWEQYF. The CDR3 nucleotides read TGTGCCAGCAGCGGAGGGTCGTGGGAGCAGTACTTC.

This clone was detected a few times. The chain employs TRBV7-6 and TRBJ1-4; 7 bases align to TRBD1. Germline V gene sequence: CDR1 SGHVS, CDR2 FNYEAQ. The junction had 7 bases not matched to a gene; V was cut back by 4 bases and J by 8 bases. This CDR3 is 14 amino acids long. The CDR3 spells CASSSEGGREKLFF. DNA for the CDR3: TGTGCCAGCAGCTCTGAAGGGGGCCGGGAAAAACTGTTTTTT. The whole variable domain, filled in from reference TRBV7-6 and TRBJ1-4, reads GAGVSQSPRYKVTKRGQDVALRCDPISGHVSLYWYRQALGQGPEFLTYFNYEAQQDKSGLPNDRFSAERPEGSISTLTIQRTEQRDSAMYRCASSSEGGREKLFFGSGTQLSVL.